This T cell receptor beta chain was identified during a study of tumor-infiltrating lymphocytes in oesophageal squamous cell carcinoma. Per the germline V gene, CDR1 is SGHTA and CDR2 is FQGNSA. The CDR3 is 18 amino acids. V shed 6 bases and J 4 bases; nucleotides not matched to a gene: 8. One entry per CDR3 protein, called by TCRdb with MiXCR from the PCR reads. The data contain about 12,000 distinct CDR3 sequences, about 55% of them singletons. Specimen: esophageal tumor tissue. This receptor was obtained from a female donor with esophageal squamous cell carcinoma. The chain couples TRBV7-2 to TRBJ2-2, with 16 bases matching TRBD2. In DNA form, the CDR3 reads TGTGCCAGCAGGGGGACTAGCGGGAGGGCCCCGGGCACCGGGGAGCTGTTTTTT. Protein product: CASRGTSGRAPGTGELFF.